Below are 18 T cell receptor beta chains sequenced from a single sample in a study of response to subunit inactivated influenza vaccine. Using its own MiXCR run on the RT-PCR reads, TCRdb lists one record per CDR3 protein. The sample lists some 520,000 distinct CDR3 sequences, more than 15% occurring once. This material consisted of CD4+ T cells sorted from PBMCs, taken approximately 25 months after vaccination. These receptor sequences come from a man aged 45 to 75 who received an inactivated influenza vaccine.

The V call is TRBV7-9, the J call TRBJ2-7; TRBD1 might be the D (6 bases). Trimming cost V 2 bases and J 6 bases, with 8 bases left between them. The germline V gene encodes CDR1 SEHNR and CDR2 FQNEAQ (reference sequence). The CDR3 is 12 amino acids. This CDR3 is CASSLQGFEQYF. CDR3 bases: TGTGCCAGCAGCTTACAGGGGTTCGAGCAGTACTTC. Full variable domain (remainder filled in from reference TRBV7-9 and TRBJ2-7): DTGVSQNPRHKITKRGQNVTFRCDPISEHNRLYWYRQTLGQGPEFLTYFQNEAQLEKSRLLSDRFSAERPKGSFSTLEIQRTEQGDSAMYLCASSLQGFEQYFGPGTRLTVT.

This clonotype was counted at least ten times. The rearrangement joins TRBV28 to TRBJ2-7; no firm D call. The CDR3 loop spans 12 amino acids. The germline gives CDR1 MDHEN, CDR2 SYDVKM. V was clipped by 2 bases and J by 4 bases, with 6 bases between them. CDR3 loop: CASSLGDYEQYF. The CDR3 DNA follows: TGTGCCAGCAGTTTAGGAGATTACGAGCAGTACTTC.

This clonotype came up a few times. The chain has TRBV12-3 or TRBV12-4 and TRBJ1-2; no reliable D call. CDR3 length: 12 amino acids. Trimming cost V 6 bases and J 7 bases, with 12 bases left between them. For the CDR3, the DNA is TGTGCCAGCAGCTTCGGCGGATCTGGCTACACCTTC. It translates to CASSFGGSGYTF.

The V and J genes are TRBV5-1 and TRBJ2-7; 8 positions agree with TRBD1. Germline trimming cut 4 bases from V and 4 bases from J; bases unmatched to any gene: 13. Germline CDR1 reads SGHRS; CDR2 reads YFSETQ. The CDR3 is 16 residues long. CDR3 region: CASSGGTGTGPYEQYF. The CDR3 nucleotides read TGCGCCAGCAGCGGGGGAACCGGGACAGGACCTTACGAGCAGTACTTC.

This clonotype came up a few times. CDR3 in DNA: TGTGCCATCAGTGAGCGCGGGGGACAGGGGCCCCACGAGCAGTACTTC. Translating it yields CAISERGGQGPHEQYF. V usage is TRBV10-3 and J usage is TRBJ2-7; 10 bases match TRBD1. V trimming: 2 bases; J trimming: 5 bases; junction bases outside the gene matches: 9. Germline V gene data show CDR1 as ENHRY and CDR2 as SYGVKD. The CDR3 totals 16 residues.

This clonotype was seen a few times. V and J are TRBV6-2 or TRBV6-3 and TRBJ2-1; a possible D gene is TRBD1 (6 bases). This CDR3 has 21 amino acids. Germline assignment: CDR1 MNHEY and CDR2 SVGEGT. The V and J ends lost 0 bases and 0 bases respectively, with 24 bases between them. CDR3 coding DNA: TGTGCCAGCAGTTACTCGAGGTCTGGGGGCCACAAGTACGGCTCCTACAATGAGCAGTTCTTC. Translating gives CASSYSRSGGHKYGSYNEQFF.

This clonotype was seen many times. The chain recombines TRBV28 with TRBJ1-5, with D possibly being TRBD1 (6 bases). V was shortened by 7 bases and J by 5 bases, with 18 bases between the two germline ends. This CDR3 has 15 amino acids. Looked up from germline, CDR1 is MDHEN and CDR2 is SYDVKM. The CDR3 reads CASMEGGKKYQPQHF. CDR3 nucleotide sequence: TGTGCCAGCATGGAGGGGGGGAAGAAGTATCAGCCCCAGCATTTT.

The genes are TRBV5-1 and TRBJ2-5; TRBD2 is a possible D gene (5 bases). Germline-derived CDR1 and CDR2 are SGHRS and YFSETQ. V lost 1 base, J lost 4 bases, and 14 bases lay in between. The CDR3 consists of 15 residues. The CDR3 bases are TGCGCCAGCAGCTTGTCCGGGCCGGGGAGAGAGACCCAGTACTTC. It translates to CASSLSGPGRETQYF.

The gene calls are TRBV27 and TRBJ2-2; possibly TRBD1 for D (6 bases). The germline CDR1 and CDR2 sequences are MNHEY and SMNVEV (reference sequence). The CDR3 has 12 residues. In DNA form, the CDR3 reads TGTCGACCAGGGGTTCTTCCCGGGGAGCTGTTTTTT. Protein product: CRPGVLPGELFF.

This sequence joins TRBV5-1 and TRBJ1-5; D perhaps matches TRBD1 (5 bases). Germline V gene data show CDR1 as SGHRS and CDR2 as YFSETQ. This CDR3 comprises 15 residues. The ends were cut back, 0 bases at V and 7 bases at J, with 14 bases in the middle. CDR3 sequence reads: CASSLESGAGQPQHF. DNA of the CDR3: TGCGCCAGCAGCTTGGAGTCCGGGGCTGGGCAGCCCCAGCATTTT.

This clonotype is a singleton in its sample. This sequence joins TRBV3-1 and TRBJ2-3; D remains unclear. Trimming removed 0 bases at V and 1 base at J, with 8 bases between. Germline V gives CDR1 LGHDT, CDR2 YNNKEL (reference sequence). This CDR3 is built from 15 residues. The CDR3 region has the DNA TGTGCCAGCAGCCAAGAGTTCCGGGGCACAGATACGCAGTATTTT. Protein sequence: CASSQEFRGTDTQYF.

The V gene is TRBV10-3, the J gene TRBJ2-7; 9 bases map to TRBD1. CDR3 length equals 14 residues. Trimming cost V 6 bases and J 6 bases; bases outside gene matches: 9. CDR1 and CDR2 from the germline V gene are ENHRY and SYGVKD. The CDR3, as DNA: TGTGCCATCAGCGGGGACAGGGAGAACCTCGAGCAGTACTTC. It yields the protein CAISGDRENLEQYF.

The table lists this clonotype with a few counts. CDR3 amino acids: CATSDGQASSYNEQFF. In nucleotides, the CDR3 is TGTGCCACCAGTGACGGACAGGCGAGCTCCTACAATGAGCAGTTCTTC. V and J are TRBV24-1 and TRBJ2-1; TRBD1 matches 7 bases. CDR1 and CDR2 (germline): KGHDR, SFDVKD. With 4 bases clipped from V and 0 bases from J, the junction kept 5 bases outside the gene matches. This CDR3 has 16 residues.

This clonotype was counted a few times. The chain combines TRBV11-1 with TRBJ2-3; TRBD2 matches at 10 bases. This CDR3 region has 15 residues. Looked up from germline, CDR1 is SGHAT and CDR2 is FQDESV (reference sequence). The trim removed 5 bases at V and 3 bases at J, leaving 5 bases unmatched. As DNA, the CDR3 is TGTGCCAGCAGCCGCGGGACTAGCGAAACAGATACGCAGTATTTT. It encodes CASSRGTSETDTQYF.

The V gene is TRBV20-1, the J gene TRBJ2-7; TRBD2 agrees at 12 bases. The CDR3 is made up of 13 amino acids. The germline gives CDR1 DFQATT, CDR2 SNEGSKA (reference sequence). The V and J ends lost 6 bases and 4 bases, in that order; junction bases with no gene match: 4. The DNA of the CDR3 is TGCAGTGCCGGGACTAGCGGGTTATACGAGCAGTACTTC. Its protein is CSAGTSGLYEQYF.

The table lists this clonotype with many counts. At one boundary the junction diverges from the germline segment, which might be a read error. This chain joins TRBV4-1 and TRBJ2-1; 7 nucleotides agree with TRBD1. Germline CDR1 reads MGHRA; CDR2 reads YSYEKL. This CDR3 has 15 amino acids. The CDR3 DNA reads TGCGCCAGCAGCAAAGACAGGGTTTTCTACAATGAGCAGTTCTTC. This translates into CASSKDRVFYNEQFF.

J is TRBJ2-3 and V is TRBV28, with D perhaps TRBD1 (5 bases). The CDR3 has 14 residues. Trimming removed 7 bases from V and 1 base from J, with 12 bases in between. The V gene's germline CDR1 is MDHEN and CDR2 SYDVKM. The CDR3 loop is CASTTSGRTDTQYF. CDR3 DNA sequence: TGTGCCAGCACCACCTCAGGGCGCACAGATACGCAGTATTTT.

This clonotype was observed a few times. This chain's CDR3 is CASSQGSRGNQPQHF. The CDR3 coding sequence is TGCGCCAGCAGCCAAGGGTCCAGGGGCAATCAGCCCCAGCATTTT. The rearrangement joins TRBV4-1 to TRBJ1-5; D might be TRBD1 (5 bases). Germline lookup yields CDR1 MGHRA and CDR2 YSYEKL. V lost 1 base and J 2 bases, leaving 9 bases between the germline ends. The CDR3 extends over 15 amino acids.